This T cell receptor beta chain was recovered during a study of T cells in Graves' hyperthyroidism and ophthalmopathy. This clonotype came up a few times. The CDR3 runs 15 residues. The V gene's germline CDR1 is ENHRY and CDR2 SYGVKD. Trimming left V 4 bases short and J 4 bases short, with 17 bases between. It was RNA transcripts that yielded the amplified TCR beta CDR3 regions. Primed by the HTBI set, a first-round RT-PCR was run on the TCR CDR3. A single record per CDR3 protein comes from TCRdb applying MiXCR to the multiplex PCR reads. The top ten hold 35% to 50% of the sample, which has around 370,000 distinct CDR3 sequences, 18% seen once.

This chain uses TRBV10-3 with TRBJ2-7; D is possibly TRBD1 (7 bases). The sequenced sample consisted of blood. The clonotype originates from a man younger than 30 with Graves' ophthalmopathy. CDR3 protein: CAISGRTTGRYEQYF. CDR3 sequence (DNA): TGTGCCATCAGTGGACGGACGACAGGGAGGTACGAGCAGTACTTC.